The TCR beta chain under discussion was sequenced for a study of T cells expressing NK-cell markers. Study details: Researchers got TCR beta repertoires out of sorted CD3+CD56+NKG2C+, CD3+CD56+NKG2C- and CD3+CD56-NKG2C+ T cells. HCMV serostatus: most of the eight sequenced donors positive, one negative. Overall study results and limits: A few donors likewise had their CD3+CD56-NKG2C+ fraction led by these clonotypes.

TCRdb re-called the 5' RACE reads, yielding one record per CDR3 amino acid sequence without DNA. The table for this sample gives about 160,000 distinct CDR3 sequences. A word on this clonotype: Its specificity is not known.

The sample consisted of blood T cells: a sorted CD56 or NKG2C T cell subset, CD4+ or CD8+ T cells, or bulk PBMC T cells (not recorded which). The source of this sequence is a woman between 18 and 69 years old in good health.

CDR3 residues: CASSLPGIRQKLFF. V usage is TRBV7-9 and J usage is TRBJ1-4. Per germline, CDR1 SEHNR and CDR2 FQNEAQ (reference sequence). The CDR3 has 14 amino acids.